Following are 26 T cell receptor beta chains from one sample sequenced in a study of cytomegalovirus exposure and HLA in healthy donors listed by TCRdb under 2017. The library was produced with the immunoSEQ multiplex PCR assay. For the multiplex PCR, a mixture combining 60 forward primers for TCR Vbeta segments and 13 reverse primers for TCR Jbeta segments was used. Drawn from immuneACCESS, this table holds only the in-frame rearrangements with V and J called that TCRdb kept. Clones are partly lost; checked studies trace under half to an unresolved V gene and leave the rest unexplained. The table for this sample lists 110,000 to 150,000 clones; around 82% of them were counted only once. Clones ranked in the top ten supply over 2% of the sample. What was sequenced was PBMCs. Every receptor here comes from a woman under 30 in good health and CMV-seropositive.

The chain recombines TRBV5-8 with TRBJ1-4, with 7 bases matching TRBD1. V lost 2 bases, J lost 0 bases, and 7 bases stayed unmatched. CDR1 is SGHTS and CDR2 is YDEGEE in the germline V gene. This CDR3 contains 17 residues. The CDR3 protein is CASSFRTGAPTNEKLFF. CDR3 DNA: TGTGCCAGCAGCTTTCGGACAGGAGCTCCAACTAATGAAAAACTGTTTTTT.

CDR3 nucleotides: TGTGCCAGCAGTTACTCTCGGCAGGGGAAAGAGACCCAGTACTTC. It encodes CASSYSRQGKETQYF. This sequence joins TRBV6-6 and TRBJ2-5, with a weak D call TRBD1 (6 bases). This CDR3 spans 15 amino acids. Looked up from germline, CDR1 is MNHNY and CDR2 is SVGAGI (reference sequence). With 0 bases removed from V and 3 bases from J, the gap between germline ends came to 11 bases.

This clone was found once. The chain uses TRBV27 and TRBJ2-4; 7 bases line up with TRBD2. J was trimmed by 0 bases and V by 6 bases; bases with no gene match: 8. The CDR3 is 16 amino acids. Germline-derived CDR1 and CDR2 are MNHEY and SMNVEV (reference sequence). The CDR3 nucleotides are TGTGCCAGCAGGAGAACTAGCGCCTCAGCCAAAAACATTCAGTACTTC. It yields the protein CASRRTSASAKNIQYF.

The rearrangement joins TRBV6-1 to TRBJ1-4; 8 bases are a match to TRBD1. Trimming at V came to 6 bases and at J to 7 bases, leaving 10 bases not matched to a gene. The CDR3 runs 15 residues. Germline V gene data show CDR1 as MNHNS and CDR2 as SASEGT. CDR3 in DNA: TGTGCCAGCAGCGAGACAGGGGCGTGGAGTGAAAAACTGTTTTTT. It specifies CASSETGAWSEKLFF.

The rearrangement joins TRBV10-1 to TRBJ2-2; the D gene is possibly TRBD1 (6 bases). The CDR3 runs 14 residues. Looked up from germline, CDR1 is WNHNN and CDR2 is SYGVQD (reference sequence). With 6 bases removed from V and 2 bases from J, the gap between germline ends came to 10 bases. The CDR3 nucleotides are TGCGCCAGCAGGCCGGGACAAAACACCGGGGAGCTGTTTTTT. Protein sequence: CASRPGQNTGELFF.

This clone was observed a few times. The chain uses TRBV18 and TRBJ1-6; the match to TRBD1 covers 8 bases. J gave up 8 bases and V 2 bases, and 8 bases lay outside the gene matches. This CDR3 comprises 16 residues. Germline assignment: CDR1 KGHSH and CDR2 LQKENI. In DNA form, the CDR3 reads TGTGCCAGCTCACCATCTAGACAGGGGAGGGATTCACCCCTCCACTTT. It specifies CASSPSRQGRDSPLHF.

This clone has more than one count but fewer than ten. The chain employs TRBV19 and TRBJ2-3; 10 bases are shared with TRBD2. Germline-derived CDR1 and CDR2 are LNHDA and SQIVND (reference sequence). CDR3 length: 15 amino acids. The junction had 5 bases not matched to a gene; V was cut back by 2 bases and J by 6 bases. The CDR3 DNA is TGTGCCAGTAGTATACTAGCGGGGGAATGGGATACGCAGTATTTT. Protein product: CASSILAGEWDTQYF. Full variable domain (missing parts from reference TRBV19 and TRBJ2-3): DGGITQSPKYLFRKEGQNVTLSCEQNLNHDAMYWYRQDPGQGLRLIYYSQIVNDFQKGDIAEGYSVSREKKESFPLTVTSAQKNPTAFYLCASSILAGEWDTQYFGPGTRLTVL.

The V and J genes are TRBV6-6 and TRBJ2-7; the match to TRBD1 covers 7 bases. The germline gives CDR1 MNHNY, CDR2 SVGAGI (reference sequence). With V trimmed by 5 bases and J by 4 bases, 8 bases remained unmatched. This CDR3 has 14 amino acids. The CDR3 sequence: CASSQPGQWYEQYF. CDR3 bases: TGTGCCAGCAGTCAGCCGGGACAGTGGTACGAGCAGTACTTC.

V gene TRBV14 combines with J gene TRBJ2-3, with 10 positions matching TRBD2. Looked up from germline, CDR1 is SGHDN and CDR2 is FVKESK. The CDR3 is 16 amino acids. V lost 4 bases, J lost 4 bases, and 8 bases stayed unmatched. CDR3 sequence: CASSLLSGGVSDTQYF. CDR3 DNA: TGTGCCAGCAGCCTCCTAAGCGGGGGGGTATCAGATACGCAGTATTTT.

This clone was recorded once. This chain uses TRBV19 with TRBJ2-2; 7 bases agree with TRBD1. J was trimmed by 6 bases and V by 5 bases; bases with no gene match: 9. CDR1 is LNHDA, CDR2 SQIVND, per germline (reference sequence). This CDR3 comprises 15 residues. CDR3 sequence (DNA): TGTGCCAGTAGTTTGGGGGACAGTCGAGCCGGGGAGCTGTTTTTT. It codes for CASSLGDSRAGELFF.

This clone was recorded once. The chain employs TRBV19 and TRBJ2-3, with TRBD1 identical over 8 bases. V was pared by 4 bases and J by 1 base, with 7 bases of the junction left unmatched. Germline V CDR1 and CDR2: LNHDA, SQIVND (reference sequence). This CDR3 is built from 16 residues. CDR3 coding DNA: TGTGCCAGTAGTACCCATTCGACAGGGGGCACAGATACGCAGTATTTT. Residues: CASSTHSTGGTDTQYF.

V gene TRBV7-9 combines with J gene TRBJ2-7; D may be TRBD1 (6 bases). The germline gives CDR1 SEHNR, CDR2 FQNEAQ (reference sequence). Trimming stripped 1 base from V and 3 bases from J, with 10 bases between. This CDR3 is built from 14 residues. CDR3 in amino acids: CASSLGDTLYEQYF. For the CDR3, the DNA is TGTGCCAGCAGCTTAGGGGACACCCTCTACGAGCAGTACTTC.

The chain couples TRBV16 to TRBJ2-1; the D gene is possibly TRBD2 (5 bases). V lost 4 bases and J 0 bases, leaving 13 bases between the germline ends. The CDR3 has 16 residues. Germline CDR1 and CDR2: KGHSY and FQNENV. The CDR3 DNA reads TGTGCCAGCAGCCCAGACCGGGATTCCTCCTACAATGAGCAGTTCTTC. This translates into CASSPDRDSSYNEQFF.

The chain recombines TRBV5-1 with TRBJ2-3; the D is unclear. CDR1 is SGHRS, CDR2 YFSETQ, per germline. V was pared by 0 bases and J by 2 bases, with 13 bases between. The CDR3 totals 16 residues. The CDR3: CASSLALGRPTDTQYF. The CDR3 coding sequence is TGCGCCAGCAGCTTGGCCCTAGGCAGACCCACAGATACGCAGTATTTT.

The chain is built from TRBV5-4 and TRBJ2-5; the D gene is possibly TRBD2 (5 bases). The CDR3 covers 14 residues. Trimming left V 2 bases short and J 5 bases short, with 13 bases between. The germline V gene encodes CDR1 SGHNT and CDR2 YYREEE (reference sequence). Here the CDR3 reads CASSFGLYGETQYF. CDR3 nucleotide sequence: TGTGCCAGCAGCTTTGGACTCTACGGGGAGACCCAGTACTTC.

The V and J genes are TRBV19 and TRBJ1-1, with a weak D call TRBD1 (5 bases). The CDR3 loop spans 13 amino acids. The V end lost 5 bases, the J end lost 5 bases, and 12 bases lay between the germline ends. Germline assignment: CDR1 LNHDA and CDR2 SQIVND (reference sequence). The DNA for the CDR3 is TGTGCCAGTAGTGTCCTCAAGGGGACTGAAGCTTTCTTT. The encoded protein is CASSVLKGTEAFF.

The J gene is TRBJ1-1, the V gene TRBV5-1; TRBD1 agrees at 7 bases. The length of the CDR3 is 14 residues. The V gene's germline CDR1 is SGHRS and CDR2 YFSETQ. The V segment lost 4 bases and the J segment 0 bases; nucleotides outside the gene matches: 3. In nucleotides, the CDR3 is TGCGCCAGCAGCCCAGGGACAGTGAACACTGAAGCTTTCTTT. This codes for CASSPGTVNTEAFF.

The chain carries TRBV6-5 and TRBJ1-1, with TRBD1 as a possible D gene (6 bases). The length of the CDR3 is 14 residues. V was shortened by 6 bases and J by 5 bases, with 16 bases between the two germline ends. Per the germline V gene, CDR1 is MNHEY and CDR2 is SVGAGI. Here the CDR3 DNA reads TGTGCCAGCAGACCCGACAGGTACAGTACTGAAGCTTTCTTT. Translation: CASRPDRYSTEAFF.

V is TRBV27 and J is TRBJ1-5, with TRBD1 matching over 12 bases. Germline assignment: CDR1 MNHEY and CDR2 SMNVEV (reference sequence). This CDR3 comprises 16 residues. V lost 6 bases and J lost 9; bases outside the gene matches: 12. The CDR3 region has the DNA TGTGCCAGCAGCGCCCGGAGGGACAGGGGGCCGGGGCCCCAGCATTTT. Its protein is CASSARRDRGPGPQHF.

This clone was seen just once. DNA of the CDR3: TGTGCCAGTAGTATACGACAGGGGGGCAATCAGCCCCAGCATTTT. Amino acid sequence: CASSIRQGGNQPQHF. This chain uses TRBV19 with TRBJ1-5, with 9 bases aligning to TRBD1. Trimming at V came to 2 bases and at J to 2 bases, leaving 1 base not matched to a gene. Germline CDR1 is LNHDA and CDR2 is SQIVND (reference sequence). The CDR3 totals 15 residues.

The chain carries TRBV11-2 and TRBJ1-3; 10 nucleotides align to TRBD1. The CDR3 spans 15 residues. Germline V gene lookup returns CDR1 SGHAT and CDR2 FQNNGV. V lost 6 bases, J lost 8 bases, and 10 bases stayed unmatched. The CDR3 protein is CASRETGGGKDTIYF. The DNA for the CDR3 is TGTGCCAGCAGGGAGACAGGGGGCGGAAAGGACACCATATATTTT.

The V and J genes are TRBV19 and TRBJ1-2; D unclear. This CDR3 has 13 residues. The germline gives CDR1 LNHDA, CDR2 SQIVND (reference sequence). The V gene lost 10 bases and the J gene lost 4 bases, with 16 bases spanning the gap. In DNA form, the CDR3 reads TGTGCCACCTCCTCGAGGCAGTTCTATGGCTACACCTTC. The encoded protein is CATSSRQFYGYTF.

The chain combines TRBV6-6 with TRBJ2-5, with 14 positions matching TRBD2. V lost 5 bases to trimming and J lost 1 base; unmatched junction nucleotides: 0. The CDR3 is 15 amino acids. The V gene's germline CDR1 is MNHNY and CDR2 SVGAGI (reference sequence). The CDR3 reads CASSGLAGGQETQYF. CDR3 in DNA: TGTGCCAGCAGTGGACTAGCGGGGGGCCAAGAGACCCAGTACTTC.

This clone was seen only a few times. The chain links TRBV6-1 to TRBJ2-7; D might be TRBD2 (5 bases). CDR3 length: 14 residues. V lost 2 bases and J 0 bases, leaving 8 bases between the germline ends. In germline, CDR1 is MNHNS, CDR2 SASEGT. This CDR3 reads CASSEYGNSYEQYF. The CDR3, as DNA: TGTGCCAGCAGTGAATACGGGAACTCCTACGAGCAGTACTTC.

The J gene is TRBJ2-5, the V gene TRBV5-1; 9 bases line up with TRBD1. V gave up 5 bases and J gave up 9 bases; unmatched junction bases: 11. CDR3 length: 14 amino acids. Per germline, CDR1 SGHRS and CDR2 YFSETQ. The CDR3 protein is CASRRDREVGAQYF. CDR3 nucleotides: TGCGCCAGCAGAAGGGACAGGGAAGTCGGGGCCCAGTACTTC.

The genes are TRBV4-3 and TRBJ2-7; D perhaps matches TRBD2 (5 bases). The CDR3 spans 13 residues. Per germline, CDR1 LGHNA and CDR2 YSLEER. Trimming took 1 base from V and 2 from J, leaving 6 bases between them. CDR3 in DNA: TGCGCCAGCAGCCAAGTGAGGGCCTACGAGCAGTACTTC. Its protein product is CASSQVRAYEQYF.